The sequence of this TCR beta chain was determined in a study of T cell changes during pregnancy in multiple sclerosis. The table came from immunoSEQ multiplex PCR; TCRdb's copy has only in-frame clones and leaves some out. The sample has about 89,000 clones; 94% are singletons. V dropped 5 bases and J dropped 5; count of bases not matched to a gene: 7. CDR3 size: 14 residues. From germline, CDR1 is MNHNY and CDR2 SVGAGI (reference sequence). This chain joins TRBV6-6 and TRBJ1-1; the match to TRBD1 covers 8 bases. The receptor was isolated from a female donor with multiple sclerosis, enrolled in a pregnancy study. Source: peripheral blood, taken in the third trimester of pregnancy. CDR3 in amino acids: CASSTGGLGTEAFF. The CDR3, as DNA: TGTGCCAGCAGTACAGGGGGTTTGGGAACTGAAGCTTTCTTT.